The clone carrying this T cell receptor (beta chain) has more than one count but fewer than ten. This sample was taken from a study of T cell repertoires in cytomegalovirus infection. The overall study: In public TCR beta signatures, there were indications of both CMV infection and matching HLA type.

Germline loops: CDR1 KGHSH, CDR2 LQKENI. Trimming removed 0 bases from V and 0 bases from J, with 9 bases in between. There are 16 residues in the CDR3. MiXCR, run by TCRdb on the reads, gives a single entry per CDR3 protein. Of approximately 500,000 distinct CDR3 sequences listed, about 11% are singletons. The gene calls are TRBV18 and TRBJ2-1; no reliable D call. The specimen sequenced was PBMCs. The sequence came from a human donor in good health (CMV status not recorded). Some clones in this sample may be carry-over from other donors' samples. The CDR3 sequence: CASSPPPPGSYNEQFF. Here the CDR3 DNA reads TGTGCCAGCTCACCACCGCCCCCGGGCTCCTACAATGAGCAGTTCTTC. Complete variable domain (other parts from reference TRBV18 and TRBJ2-1): NAGVMQNPRHLVRRRGQEARLRCSPMKGHSHVYWYRQLPEEGLKFMVYLQKENIIDESGMPKERFSAEFPKEGPSILRIQQVVRGDSAAYFCASSPPPPGSYNEQFFGPGTRLTVL.